These 21 T cell receptor beta chains were all obtained from the same sample, sequenced in a study of T cells in Graves' hyperthyroidism and ophthalmopathy. RNA transcripts gave rise to amplified TCR beta CDR3 regions. HTBI primers were employed in a first-round RT-PCR of the TCR CDR3. TCRdb independently ran MiXCR on the multiplex PCR reads; one entry per CDR3 protein. The repertoire holds about 540,000 distinct CDR3 sequences, with under 60% as singletons. Specimen: peripheral blood or thyroid tissue (not recorded which). Source of these receptors: a woman between 18 and 30 years old with Graves' hyperthyroidism.

The rearrangement joins TRBV27 to TRBJ1-4; no reliable D call. V lost 6 bases, J lost 9 bases, and 11 bases lay in between. The CDR3 has 12 amino acids. Germline CDR1 MNHEY, CDR2 SMNVEV (reference sequence). The CDR3, as DNA: TGTGCCAGCAGCCTTATAGGACAAAAACTGTTTTTT. Protein sequence: CASSLIGQKLFF.

This clonotype was found once. The chain uses TRBV10-3 and TRBJ2-2; D may be TRBD1 or TRBD2 (5 bases each). Between the trimmed V and J ends, which lost 0 bases and 0 bases, there was a span of 11 bases. There are 17 residues in the CDR3. From germline, CDR1 is ENHRY and CDR2 SYGVKD. The CDR3, as DNA: TGTGCCATCAGTGAGTCGATTTTGGGGGCGAACACCGGGGAGCTGTTTTTT. Translating it yields CAISESILGANTGELFF.

The CDR3 coding sequence is TGTGCCACCAGTGGCCTAGGGACCCCGAGGGAACTAGCGGGACTCCGCAACACAGATACGCAGTATTTT. This translates into CATSGLGTPRELAGLRNTDTQYF. This chain joins TRBV24-1 and TRBJ2-3; 10 bases are shared with TRBD2. Trimming cost V 5 bases and J 2 bases; bases outside gene matches: 27. The CDR3 has 23 residues. The germline gives CDR1 KGHDR, CDR2 SFDVKD.

This clonotype was recorded at least ten times. The chain is built from TRBV5-1 and TRBJ2-7; the D is unclear. Germline lookup yields CDR1 SGHRS and CDR2 YFSETQ. This CDR3 has 14 amino acids. V was shortened by 4 bases and J by 2 bases, with 13 bases between the two germline ends. This CDR3 reads CASSLFSTTYEQYF. In nucleotides, the CDR3 is TGCGCCAGCAGCCTTTTCAGCACCACCTACGAGCAGTACTTC.

In this sample, this clonotype turned up a few times. The V and J genes are TRBV7-3 and TRBJ1-1; perhaps TRBD1 as D (6 bases). V was cut by 9 bases and J by 1 base, with 18 bases left in between. CDR1 SGHTA and CDR2 FQGTGA come from the germline V gene. This CDR3 region has 15 residues. CDR3 DNA: TGTGCCAGTAGTGGGAGCCTCAGGGGGAACACTGAAGCTTTCTTT. As protein: CASSGSLRGNTEAFF.

This clonotype was detected many times. The CDR3 DNA is TGTGCCAGCAGCTTGGCAGAGGGACAGAAGCTTAATGGCTACACCTTC. This gives the protein CASSLAEGQKLNGYTF. This chain links TRBV5-5 with TRBJ1-2, with 7 bases lining up with TRBD1. The CDR3 spans 16 residues. From germline, CDR1 is SGHKS and CDR2 YYEKEE (reference sequence). The trim removed 0 bases at V and 6 bases at J, leaving 11 bases unmatched.

Turning to this clonotype: Possible read error: a much larger clone is one base away. CDR3 in amino acids: CASGDGLAGVREQYF. In DNA form, the CDR3 reads TGTGCCAGCGGAGATGGACTAGCGGGAGTGCGCGAGCAGTACTTC. The V gene is TRBV12-3 or TRBV12-4, the J gene TRBJ2-7, with TRBD2 identical over 13 bases. The CDR3 is made up of 15 amino acids. Trimming took 8 bases from V and 6 from J; bases not matched to a gene: 10.

This clonotype has only a few counts. The genes are TRBV7-3 and TRBJ2-1; 7 nucleotides line up with TRBD1. CDR1 is SGHTA, CDR2 FQGTGA, per germline. The CDR3 is 13 amino acids. Trimming took 5 bases from V and 7 from J; bases not matched to a gene: 5. CDR3 coding DNA: TGTGCCAGCAGCCCGACAGGGTGGAATGAGCAGTTCTTC. Its protein is CASSPTGWNEQFF.

The chain links TRBV24-1 to TRBJ1-6, with D uncertain. The CDR3 sequence is 15 residues long. CDR1 and CDR2 from the germline V gene are KGHDR and SFDVKD. Trimming removed 7 bases from V and 7 bases from J, with 16 bases in between. DNA of the CDR3: TGTGCCACCAGCTCACCACGGGGTTGGAATTCACCCCTCCACTTT. Translation gives CATSSPRGWNSPLHF.

The chain combines TRBV10-1 with TRBJ2-7; D might be TRBD2 (5 bases). This CDR3 region has 16 residues. Trimming removed 3 bases from V and 7 bases from J, with 22 bases in between. Germline V gene data show CDR1 as WNHNN and CDR2 as SYGVQD (reference sequence). CDR3 region: CASSEGISGTYNEQYF. Here the CDR3 DNA reads TGCGCCAGCAGTGAAGGGATAAGCGGAACCTACAATGAGCAGTACTTC.

Worth noting for this clonotype: The conserved closing phenylalanine or tryptophan is absent in this CDR3, likely reflecting a read error. Because the CDR3's place on the DNA is in doubt, the DNA is left out and the CDR3 is given as listed by TCRdb. The chain joins TRBV2 to TRBJ2-6. From germline, CDR1 is SNHLY and CDR2 FYNNEI. Termini included, the CDR3 measures 16 amino acids. The CDR3 spells CASSEAVGSGANVLVL.

The chain employs TRBV11-3 and TRBJ2-7; D gene uncertain. V lost 3 bases and J 3 bases, leaving 18 bases between the germline ends. Germline CDR1 SGHNT, CDR2 YENEEA. The CDR3 is 16 residues long. This CDR3 is CASSFRPRIGLYEQYF. The CDR3 DNA sequence: TGTGCCAGCAGCTTCCGGCCGAGGATAGGGCTCTACGAGCAGTACTTC.

This clonotype has only a few counts. The V and J genes are TRBV2 and TRBJ2-7; D not certain. The DNA end is more similar to TRBJ2-1, so the J call may be wrong. The CDR3 is 12 amino acids. The germline V gene encodes CDR1 SNHLY and CDR2 FYNNEI. In DNA form, the CDR3 reads TGTGCCGCACTTACCCCTGGCAATGAGCAGTTCTTC. It is translated as CAALTPGNEQFF.

This clonotype appeared a single time. This chain joins TRBV10-3 and TRBJ2-2; TRBD2 aligns across 8 bases. Per the germline V gene, CDR1 is ENHRY and CDR2 is SYGVKD. CDR3 length equals 14 residues. The junction had 6 bases not matched to a gene; V was cut back by 6 bases and J by 6 bases. CDR3 amino acids: CAISIDGGAGELFF. The CDR3 bases are TGTGCCATCAGCATCGACGGGGGGGCCGGGGAGCTGTTTTTT.

The rearrangement uses TRBV2 and TRBJ1-2; TRBD1 might be the D (5 bases). CDR1 is SNHLY, CDR2 FYNNEI, per germline. The CDR3 covers 16 residues. The V gene lost 8 bases and the J gene lost 8 bases, with 27 bases spanning the gap. CDR3 bases: TGTGCCAGCGGTCCATCTGGGGCCCTCCCCTTAAGGGGCTACACCTTC. Its translation: CASGPSGALPLRGYTF.

This clonotype occurred a few times. The chain has TRBV19 and TRBJ2-2, with 8 positions matching TRBD2. J gave up 3 bases and V 5 bases, and 5 bases lay outside the gene matches. From germline, CDR1 is LNHDA and CDR2 SQIVND (reference sequence). This CDR3 has 15 amino acids. The CDR3 DNA sequence: TGTGCCAGTAGTCAACGGGGGGGGTACACCGGGGAGCTGTTTTTT. Its translation is CASSQRGGYTGELFF.

CDR3 in amino acids: CSARDQAVGEQYF. In DNA form, the CDR3 reads TGCAGTGCTAGGGATCAGGCAGTTGGCGAGCAGTACTTC. V gene TRBV20-1 combines with J gene TRBJ2-7, with unresolved D. The V end was cut by 3 bases, the J end by 6 bases, with 15 bases between. CDR1 and CDR2 (germline): DFQATT, SNEGSKA (reference sequence). The CDR3 contains 13 residues.

In its sample, this clonotype was seen once. This may stem from a read error, because a much larger clone lies one nucleotide away. J is TRBJ2-7 and V is TRBV6-2 or TRBV6-3; no reliable D call. Germline-derived CDR1 and CDR2 are MNHEY and SVGEGT. The CDR3 covers 15 residues. CDR3 sequence reads: CANSAWQSSPYEQYF. DNA of the CDR3: TGTGCCAACAGTGCCTGGCAGTCGTCACCTTACGAGCAGTACTTC.

Many counts were recorded for this clonotype. The chain employs TRBV7-9 and TRBJ2-5; the match to TRBD1 covers 9 bases. V lost 1 base to trimming and J lost 2 bases; unmatched junction nucleotides: 8. CDR1 is SEHNR and CDR2 is FQNEAQ in the germline V gene (reference sequence). The CDR3 has 17 amino acids. CDR3 residues: CASSLVGTGSDQETQYF. CDR3 in DNA: TGTGCCAGCAGCTTAGTCGGGACAGGGTCCGATCAAGAGACCCAGTACTTC.

The chain carries TRBV10-3 and TRBJ2-5; 7 nucleotides agree with TRBD1. Trimming at V came to 4 bases and at J to 4 bases, leaving 6 bases not matched to a gene. CDR3 size: 14 residues. CDR1 and CDR2 (germline): ENHRY, SYGVKD. This CDR3 reads CAISASGQAETQYF. The CDR3 nucleotides are TGTGCCATCAGTGCTAGTGGACAGGCAGAGACCCAGTACTTC.

This clonotype was counted ten times or more. J is TRBJ2-5 and V is TRBV7-2, with 11 bases that match TRBD2. Germline V gene data show CDR1 as SGHTA and CDR2 as FQGNSA. The CDR3 totals 16 residues. Unmatched junction bases numbered 5, after V lost 5 bases and J lost 0 bases. The CDR3 DNA follows: TGTGCCAGCAGCCTAGGGACTAGCGGAGACCAAGAGACCCAGTACTTC. This encodes CASSLGTSGDQETQYF.